The 14 T cell receptor beta chains in this list originate from one sample, sequenced in a study of blood T cell repertoires in COVID-19 (TCRdb year 2020). The library relied on the immunoSEQ multiplex PCR assay. TCRdb limited this immuneACCESS table to in-frame rearrangements with V and J called. A share of clones is missing; checked studies link under half to unresolved V genes, and the rest is unexplained. The table for this sample lists a few hundred thousand clones; 88% of them were counted only once. The top ten hold 0.95% to 1.5% of the sample. The sequencing sample was made of PBMCs or T cells enriched from blood (not recorded which). Every receptor here comes from a woman aged 35 to 49 with acute COVID-19.

The chain couples TRBV18 to TRBJ2-5; perhaps TRBD2 as D (6 bases). Germline values: CDR1 KGHSH, CDR2 LQKENI. The CDR3 runs 13 residues. V lost 0 bases and J lost 5, with 7 bases in between. The CDR3 is CASSPPGRETQYF. The CDR3 bases are TGTGCCAGCTCACCACCGGGGAGGGAGACCCAGTACTTC.

Comments on this clone: The sample carries other DNA sequences with the same CDR3. The chain combines TRBV12-3 or TRBV12-4 with TRBJ1-2; possible D gene TRBD1, 5 bases. The CDR3 sequence is 12 residues long. The V gene lost 5 bases and the J gene lost 5 bases, with 9 bases spanning the gap. CDR3 sequence (DNA): TGTGCCAGCAGTCCCACAGGATATGGCTACACCTTC. It specifies CASSPTGYGYTF.

The J gene is TRBJ2-6, the V gene TRBV18; 7 nucleotides agree with TRBD1. Trimming at V came to 3 bases and at J to 4 bases, leaving 12 bases not matched to a gene. The CDR3 covers 18 residues. Germline CDR1 is KGHSH and CDR2 is LQKENI. The CDR3 DNA follows: TGTGCCAGCTCACCGTATGTCGAGGGGGCGCGCGGGGCCAACGTCCTGACTTTC. It codes for CASSPYVEGARGANVLTF.

This chain connects TRBV5-1 to TRBJ1-1, with TRBD1 matching 9 bases. This CDR3 spans 14 amino acids. The junction had 4 bases not matched to a gene; V was cut back by 4 bases and J by 3 bases. Germline lookup yields CDR1 SGHRS and CDR2 YFSETQ. The CDR3 coding sequence is TGCGCCAGCAGCGCCCGGACAGGGGACACTGAAGCTTTCTTT. Amino acids: CASSARTGDTEAFF.

The chain joins TRBV10-3 to TRBJ2-2; D unclear. V was trimmed by 0 bases and J by 0 bases, leaving 8 bases between them. This CDR3 region has 16 residues. Germline V CDR1 and CDR2: ENHRY, SYGVKD. CDR3 region: CAISESAVTNTGELFF. CDR3 DNA sequence: TGTGCCATCAGTGAGTCGGCGGTTACGAACACCGGGGAGCTGTTTTTT.

CDR3 residues: CASSSGTSGVEQFF. The DNA for the CDR3 is TGCGCCAGCAGCTCCGGGACTAGCGGGGTTGAGCAGTTCTTC. V and J are TRBV5-1 and TRBJ2-1; TRBD2 matches at 13 bases. The CDR3 contains 14 residues. V trimming: 3 bases; J trimming: 9 bases; junction bases outside the gene matches: 3. CDR1 is SGHRS, CDR2 YFSETQ, per germline.

The chain carries TRBV19 and TRBJ1-5, with 8 bases lining up with TRBD1. The CDR3 has 15 residues. V lost 6 bases to trimming and J lost 4 bases; unmatched junction nucleotides: 8. CDR1 is LNHDA, CDR2 SQIVND, per germline (reference sequence). CDR3 residues: CASSIPGTGNQPQHF. CDR3 nucleotide sequence: TGTGCCAGTAGCATTCCCGGGACAGGTAATCAGCCCCAGCATTTT.

The chain is built from TRBV19 and TRBJ2-1; 9 nucleotides line up with TRBD2. CDR3 length: 14 residues. V dropped 8 bases and J dropped 5; count of bases not matched to a gene: 7. The germline V gene encodes CDR1 LNHDA and CDR2 SQIVND (reference sequence). The CDR3 here is CASCSGSGNNEQFF. The CDR3 DNA reads TGTGCCAGTTGTAGCGGGAGTGGCAACAATGAGCAGTTCTTC.

V and J are TRBV4-3 and TRBJ2-1; TRBD1 agrees at 7 bases. With V trimmed by 0 bases and J by 13 bases, 6 bases remained unmatched. The CDR3 runs to 13 residues. From germline, CDR1 is LGHNA and CDR2 YSLEER. CDR3 in DNA: TGCGCCAGCAGCCAAGAGGTTGACAGGGCTCAGTTCTTC. Translated: CASSQEVDRAQFF.

This chain links TRBV7-8 with TRBJ1-4, with D perhaps matching TRBD1 (6 bases). Trimming left V 7 bases short and J 1 base short, with 10 bases between. The CDR3 runs to 14 residues. Per the germline V gene, CDR1 is SGHVS and CDR2 is FQNEAQ. The CDR3 region is CASTQGLTNEKLFF. The CDR3 nucleotides are TGTGCCAGCACCCAGGGGTTAACTAATGAAAAACTGTTTTTT.

The CDR3 bases are TGCGCCAGCAGCCAAGATGCCAGCCCGGGTCAGCCCCAGCATTTT. It translates to CASSQDASPGQPQHF. This rearrangement joins TRBV4-3 to TRBJ1-5, with unresolved D. The germline V and J ends were trimmed by 0 bases and 6 bases, with 12 bases remaining between them. The CDR3 extends over 15 amino acids. Germline lookup yields CDR1 LGHNA and CDR2 YSLEER.

The rearrangement uses TRBV5-4 and TRBJ2-1; a possible D gene is TRBD2 (6 bases). From germline, CDR1 is SGHNT and CDR2 YYREEE (reference sequence). The V gene lost 5 bases and the J gene lost 1 base, with 13 bases spanning the gap. This CDR3 is built from 15 residues. CDR3 amino acids: CASRAGTSSYNEQFF. The DNA of the CDR3 is TGTGCCAGCAGAGCCGGGACTTCGTCCTACAATGAGCAGTTCTTC.

DNA of the CDR3: TGCGCCAGCAGCCAAACAGAACTAGCGGGAGGGGCAGATACGCAGTATTTT. It yields the protein CASSQTELAGGADTQYF. The chain is built from TRBV4-1 and TRBJ2-3; 13 nucleotides align to TRBD2. Germline loops: CDR1 MGHRA, CDR2 YSYEKL. The junction had 6 bases not matched to a gene; V was cut back by 2 bases and J by 4 bases. The CDR3 is 17 amino acids.

The chain is built from TRBV28 and TRBJ2-5, with a weak D call TRBD1 (6 bases). Trimming pared 6 bases from V and 5 bases from J, leaving 13 bases between. CDR3 length equals 13 residues. Per germline, CDR1 MDHEN and CDR2 SYDVKM. CDR3 in DNA: TGTGCCAGCAGCCGGGACCAGGGGGAGACCCAGTACTTC. Translation: CASSRDQGETQYF.